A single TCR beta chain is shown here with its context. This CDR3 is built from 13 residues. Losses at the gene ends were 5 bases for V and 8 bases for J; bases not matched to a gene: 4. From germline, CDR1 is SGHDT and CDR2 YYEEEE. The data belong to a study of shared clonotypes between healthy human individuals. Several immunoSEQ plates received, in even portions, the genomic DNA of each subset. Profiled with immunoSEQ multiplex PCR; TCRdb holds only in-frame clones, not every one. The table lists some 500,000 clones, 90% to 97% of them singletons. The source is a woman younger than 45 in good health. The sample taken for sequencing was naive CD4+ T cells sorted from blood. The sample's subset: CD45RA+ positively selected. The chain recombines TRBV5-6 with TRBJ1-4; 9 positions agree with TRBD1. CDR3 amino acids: CASRTGQGEKLFF. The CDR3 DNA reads TGTGCCAGCAGAACGGGACAGGGAGAAAAACTGTTTTTT.